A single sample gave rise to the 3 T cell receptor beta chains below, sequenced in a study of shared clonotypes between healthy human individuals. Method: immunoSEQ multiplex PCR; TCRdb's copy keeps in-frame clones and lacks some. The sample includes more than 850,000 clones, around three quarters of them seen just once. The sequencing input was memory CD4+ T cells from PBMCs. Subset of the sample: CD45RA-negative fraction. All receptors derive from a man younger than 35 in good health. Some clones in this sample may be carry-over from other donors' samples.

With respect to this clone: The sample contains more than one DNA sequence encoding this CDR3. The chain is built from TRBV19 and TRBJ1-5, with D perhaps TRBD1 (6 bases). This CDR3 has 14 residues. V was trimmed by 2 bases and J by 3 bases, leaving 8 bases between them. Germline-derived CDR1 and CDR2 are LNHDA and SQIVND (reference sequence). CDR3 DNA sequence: TGTGCCAGTAGTATAAGGGGGTTCAATCAGCCCCAGCATTTT. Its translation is CASSIRGFNQPQHF.

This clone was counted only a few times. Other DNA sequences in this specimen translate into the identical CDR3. The CDR3: CAWSVGLNTEAFF. CDR3 bases: TGTGCCTGGTCAGTAGGGTTGAACACTGAAGCTTTCTTT. V usage is TRBV30 and J usage is TRBJ1-1; D gene ambiguous. Germline CDR1 is GTSNPN and CDR2 is SVGIG (reference sequence). Between the trimmed V and J ends, which lost 5 bases and 0 bases, there was a span of 10 bases. The CDR3 totals 13 residues. Combining the CDR3 with reference TRBV30 and TRBJ1-1 gives the whole variable domain SQTIHQWPATLVQPVGSPLSLECTVEGTSNPNLYWYRQAAGRGLQLLFYSVGIGQISSEVPQNLSASRPQDRQFILSSKKLLLSDSGFYLCAWSVGLNTEAFFGQGTRLTVV.

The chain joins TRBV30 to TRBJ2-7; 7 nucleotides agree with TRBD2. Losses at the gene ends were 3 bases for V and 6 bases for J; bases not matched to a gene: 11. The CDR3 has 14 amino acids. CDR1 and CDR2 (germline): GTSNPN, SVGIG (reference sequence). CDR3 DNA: TGTGCCTGGAGCCGGTGGGAGGGGCTGGGCGAGCAGTACTTC. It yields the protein CAWSRWEGLGEQYF.